The present T cell receptor beta chain was sequenced within a study of T cell responses to AZD1222 COVID-19 vaccine. A remark on this clone: The antigen is undetermined.

The study, taken as a whole, reports: It should be noted that donors were predominantly white British and more often female, and clonal diversity was possibly underestimated.

The table came from immunoSEQ multiplex PCR; TCRdb's copy has only in-frame clones and leaves some out. The sample lists about 130,000 clones, 88% occurring once. The sequenced sample was peripheral blood, obtained on day 0 of AZD1222 vaccination. The receptor's source is an adult in good health.

CDR3: CASQSGGATDTQYF. CDR3 in DNA: TGTGCCAGCCAAAGCGGGGGGGCTACAGATACGCAGTATTTT. The rearrangement links TRBV2 to TRBJ2-3; 10 bases are a match to TRBD2. Germline trimming cut 8 bases from V and 3 bases from J; bases unmatched to any gene: 5. The CDR3 consists of 14 residues. From germline, CDR1 is SNHLY and CDR2 FYNNEI.